Listed here is a single T cell receptor (beta chain). This sample is part of a study of cytomegalovirus exposure and HLA in healthy donors. The method was immunoSEQ multiplex PCR; TCRdb's version includes in-frame clones alone and lacks a portion of them. The sample consists of roughly 250,000 clones, around 91% of them appearing once. The CDR3 length is 11 residues. Germline V lookup: CDR1 DFQATT, CDR2 SNEGSKA (reference sequence). The germline V and J ends were trimmed by 0 bases and 8 bases, with 7 bases remaining between them. The TCR sequence derives from a woman between 18 and 30 years old in good health and CMV-seronegative. Material: PBMCs. J is TRBJ2-5 and V is TRBV20-1; no firm D call. CDR3 sequence reads: CSAREEITQYF. CDR3 nucleotides: TGCAGTGCTAGAGAAGAGATAACCCAGTACTTC.